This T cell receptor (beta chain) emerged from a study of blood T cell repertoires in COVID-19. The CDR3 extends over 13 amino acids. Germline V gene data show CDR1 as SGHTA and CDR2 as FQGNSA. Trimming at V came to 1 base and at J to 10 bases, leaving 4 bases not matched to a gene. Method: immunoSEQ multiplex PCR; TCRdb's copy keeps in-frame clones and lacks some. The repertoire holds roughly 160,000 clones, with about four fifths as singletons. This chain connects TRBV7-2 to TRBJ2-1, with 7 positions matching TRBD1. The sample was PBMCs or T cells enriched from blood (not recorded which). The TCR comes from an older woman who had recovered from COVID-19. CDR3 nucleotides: TGTGCCAGCAGCTTAGGACGGACAGGCGAGCAGTTCTTC. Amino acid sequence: CASSLGRTGEQFF.